This TCR beta chain was sequenced during a study of naive and memory T cell subsets (dated by TCRdb to about 2017). Background on the whole study: The figure summarizing these samples reported 10 or so blood donors, 7 tuberculin skin test biopsies and 3 saline control biopsies. PCR2 was typically performed as a SYBR Green qPCR that was stopped at a set threshold, although end-point PCR (about 6 cycles) could be used instead for low-input samples.

The library was obtained by 5' RACE. Four rounds of PCR, run with the SP2 primer together with nested alpha and beta constant region primers, were used to amplify the ligated cDNA. TCR RNA was reverse transcribed with SuperScript IV using alpha and beta constant region primers for the blood and skin samples. T4 RNA ligase 1 was used to ligate an oligonucleotide containing the Illumina SP2 primer and a UMI to the 3' end of the cDNA. The 12-nucleotide UMI consisted of two random hexamers with an eight-base spacer between the hexamers to prevent hairpin formation. From the second PCR onward, TCR alpha and beta chain libraries were processed separately and dual indexed for multiplexing. After pooling, the indexed libraries were analyzed by capillary electrophoresis and sequenced on either an Illumina MiSeq or NextSeq. PhiX DNA at about 5-7.5% was added to the libraries to raise base diversity and improve cluster recognition. In the original analysis: UMIs were extracted from read 2 by Demultiplexor and combined with the TCR sequence from read 1, and reads were split according to sample indices. V and J genes and V-J junctions were identified by Decombinator, and each TCR was assigned a five-part identifier that included V and J deletions. UMIs were used by Collapsinator to correct sequencing errors and PCR amplification heterogeneity, so that a UMI-based abundance was obtained for each TCR. CDR3Translator turned identifiers into nucleotide sequence, translated that sequence into amino acids, and pulled out CDR3 regions based on terminal motifs. Error-corrected counts of alpha and beta TCRs from blood and skin were compared after being normalized to the amount of input RNA. TCRdb trimmed public reads at Q25 via fastp, called clones via MiXCR and kept in-frame beta chains. Each record represents a unique CDR3 protein, reported with the most common genes and DNA among its rows. TCRdb assigned the V and J calls; the authors' analysis was not used. The sample profile shows tens of thousands of distinct CDR3 sequences; approximately 6.6% of them were found once. Together, the top ten hold about 9.8% of the sample.

Results the study describes overall, beyond this receptor: The RNA-based method was acknowledged as potentially sensitive to TCR transcript changes with T cell activation and differentiation.

The study reported a robust and sensitive protocol to amplify, sequence and analyze TCRs, based on 3' ligation of a UMI-containing oligonucleotide to TCR cDNA. Whole blood analysis involved drawing around 2.7 ml of peripheral blood from adult healthy volunteers into Tempus tubes and then extracting RNA following the manufacturer's instructions. Total RNA was treated with RQ1 DNase, without cell sorting, prior to reverse transcription, with an input of about 1 to 1000 ng being targeted. Libraries were prepared from skin biopsies and whole blood so that pipeline robustness could be tested in samples in which T cells form a minority population. Many counts were recorded for this clonotype. Its antigen has not been determined. No base quality values were provided; no much bigger clone lies one nucleotide off. CDR1 and CDR2 (SGHDN, FVKESK) derive from the germline V gene. Taken from cysteine to phenylalanine, the CDR3 has 13 residues. Only CDR3 DNA remains: 39 bases, in frame from the first base. V is reduced by 4 bases and J by 6 bases, leaving a spacing of 9 bases between them.

The TCR sequence derives from a male donor in good health. The receptor chain draws on TRBV14 and TRBJ2-2; perhaps TRBD2 is the D gene, with 5 bases matching. The DNA reads as follows: TGTGCCAGCAGCCCCAGAGGGTCCGGGGAGCTGTTTTTT. Translation gives CASSPRGSGELFF.